The clone carrying this T cell receptor (beta chain) showed up just a few times. Its specificity is not known. Germline values: CDR1 MGHRA, CDR2 YSYEKL. V dropped 1 base and J dropped 2; count of bases not matched to a gene: 4. The CDR3 is made up of 16 amino acids. The data are from a study of T cell repertoires in cytomegalovirus infection. Study-level background: Recently identified HLA-C-restricted CMV epitopes were among the peptides used. Signatures in public TCR beta sequences pointed to both CMV infection and matching HLA type. Findings of the study overall: Ex vivo, HLA-C-restricted CMV-specific TCR beta clonotypes prevailed over the rest of the response. Based on cumulative public TCR beta family frequency, carriers of CMV plus the relevant HLA were identified.

TCRdb re-analysed the reads in MiXCR, keeping a single row per CDR3 protein. The sample lists about 920,000 distinct CDR3 sequences, under 40% occurring once. Sequencing used cultured CD8+ T cells from PBMCs, obtained from culture after CMV antigen stimulation. The sequence derives from a human donor in good health (CMV status not recorded). Some clones in this sample may be carry-over from other donors' samples. The rearrangement links TRBV4-1 to TRBJ2-7; 11 bases line up with TRBD2. The CDR3 here is CASSQAGTSGTYEQYF. CDR3 nucleotide sequence: TGCGCCAGCAGCCAAGCGGGGACTAGCGGCACCTACGAGCAGTACTTC.